One and the same sample provided the 17 T cell receptor beta chains below, sequenced in a study of response to subunit inactivated influenza vaccine. TCRdb fed the RT-PCR reads into MiXCR, producing one record per CDR3 protein. The sample includes about 190,000 distinct CDR3 sequences, about an eighth of them seen just once. The sample here was CD8+ T cells sorted from PBMCs, taken around 5 days after vaccination. These receptors originate from a man in his forties or fifties who received an inactivated influenza vaccine.

This clonotype was seen only a few times. V gene TRBV19 combines with J gene TRBJ2-1, with D perhaps TRBD1 or TRBD2 (5 bases each). V dropped 6 bases and J dropped 4 bases, with 10 bases sitting between them. CDR3 size: 13 residues. The germline CDR1 and CDR2 sequences are LNHDA and SQIVND (reference sequence). CDR3 coding DNA: TGTGCCAGTAGATGGGACGGTTACAATGAGCAGTTCTTC. This sequence encodes CASRWDGYNEQFF.

This clonotype was seen only a few times. This chain connects TRBV5-1 to TRBJ1-1; 7 bases align to TRBD1. There are 19 residues in the CDR3. The J segment lost 0 bases and the V segment lost 5 bases, leaving 19 bases of the junction unmatched. The germline CDR1 and CDR2 sequences are SGHRS and YFSETQ. The CDR3 reads CASSPILPYTGTVNTEAFF. In nucleotides, the CDR3 is TGCGCCAGCAGTCCTATCCTCCCCTATACCGGGACAGTGAACACTGAAGCTTTCTTT. Combining the CDR3 with reference TRBV5-1 and TRBJ1-1 gives the whole variable domain KAGVTQTPRYLIKTRGQQVTLSCSPISGHRSVSWYQQTPGQGLQFLFEYFSETQRNKGNFPGRFSGRQFSNSRSEMNVSTLELGDSALYLCASSPILPYTGTVNTEAFFGQGTRLTVV.

This clonotype has a count of ten or more. V is TRBV29-1 and J is TRBJ2-1, with 8 nucleotides matching TRBD1. The V gene's germline CDR1 is SQVTM and CDR2 ANQGSEA. The CDR3 is made up of 10 amino acids. With 6 bases clipped from V and 13 bases from J, the junction kept 5 bases outside the gene matches. The CDR3 sequence is CSVDDRGQFF. The CDR3, as DNA: TGCAGCGTCGACGACAGGGGCCAGTTCTTC.

This clonotype has only a few counts. The chain uses TRBV2 and TRBJ1-2; maybe TRBD1 (5 bases). This CDR3 is built from 15 residues. The V end was cut by 1 base, the J end by 4 bases, with 13 bases between. Germline V lookup: CDR1 SNHLY, CDR2 FYNNEI. As DNA, the CDR3 is TGTGCCAGCAGTGAAGATATGGGGGAAGTCTATGGCTACACCTTC. As protein: CASSEDMGEVYGYTF.

This clonotype was counted a few times. The chain links TRBV10-3 to TRBJ2-7; D gene uncertain. The germline V gene encodes CDR1 ENHRY and CDR2 SYGVKD. V lost 0 bases, J lost 3 bases, and 3 bases lay in between. The CDR3 runs to 12 residues. The DNA of the CDR3 is TGTGCCATCAGTGAGTCAATCTACGAGCAGTACTTC. As protein: CAISESIYEQYF.

This clonotype was counted many times. The chain couples TRBV29-1 to TRBJ2-1, with TRBD2 matching over 8 bases. The germline V gene has CDR1 SQVTM and CDR2 ANQGSEA. After removal of 0 bases from V and 5 bases from J, the junction contained 3 bases not matched to a gene. CDR3 length equals 14 residues. CDR3 in DNA: TGCAGCGTTGAAGAGGTACTAGCGGACAATGAGCAGTTCTTC. It translates to CSVEEVLADNEQFF.

V is TRBV12-3 or TRBV12-4 and J is TRBJ2-5, with unresolved D. V lost 5 bases and J lost 5, with 9 bases in between. The CDR3 runs to 12 residues. This CDR3 reads CASSHVPETQYF. CDR3 nucleotides: TGTGCCAGCAGTCACGTCCCGGAGACCCAGTACTTC.

The sample holds a few counts of this clonotype. The V gene is TRBV4-1, the J gene TRBJ2-7; possibly TRBD2 for D (5 bases). Trimming removed 6 bases from V and 5 bases from J, with 20 bases in between. CDR3 length equals 15 residues. CDR1 MGHRA and CDR2 YSYEKL come from the germline V gene. The CDR3 DNA reads as TGCGCCAGCAGTCCAAGCCTCTTAGGGAGCCACGAGCAGTACTTC. Its protein product is CASSPSLLGSHEQYF.

This clonotype came up a few times. The chain links TRBV6-2 or TRBV6-3 to TRBJ2-1; D ambiguous. This CDR3 spans 13 amino acids. The germline V and J ends were trimmed by 5 bases and 6 bases, with 11 bases remaining between them. From germline, CDR1 is MNHEY and CDR2 SVGEGT. DNA of the CDR3: TGTGCCAGCAGTGAGACTGGCGGCAATGAGCAGTTCTTC. It specifies CASSETGGNEQFF.

This clonotype was detected only a few times. The chain employs TRBV7-9 and TRBJ2-2, with 12 bases matching TRBD2. Germline V gene data show CDR1 as SEHNR and CDR2 as FQNEAQ (reference sequence). Germline trimming cut 5 bases from V and 5 bases from J; bases unmatched to any gene: 3. This CDR3 has 15 residues. The CDR3 is CASSRLAGVTGELFF. CDR3 sequence (DNA): TGTGCCAGCAGCCGACTAGCGGGAGTAACCGGGGAGCTGTTTTTT.

The chain recombines TRBV6-2 or TRBV6-3 with TRBJ2-6; TRBD1 might be the D (5 bases). Germline CDR1 MNHEY, CDR2 SVGEGT. This CDR3 has 14 amino acids. With 6 bases removed from V and 4 bases from J, the gap between germline ends came to 10 bases. The DNA of the CDR3 is TGTGCCAGCAGAGGGGTTGACGGGGCCAACGTCCTGACTTTC. It translates to CASRGVDGANVLTF.

The CDR3 DNA reads as TGTGCCAGCAGTTACCCAGGACTAGCGGGAGCCGGCGAGCAGTACTTC. This encodes CASSYPGLAGAGEQYF. The V gene is TRBV6-5, the J gene TRBJ2-7, with 13 bases matching TRBD2. The CDR3 consists of 16 residues. Germline V gene sequence: CDR1 MNHEY, CDR2 SVGAGI. The trim removed 2 bases at V and 6 bases at J, leaving 7 bases unmatched.

The chain recombines TRBV7-9 with TRBJ2-1; 9 bases line up with TRBD1. CDR1 and CDR2 from the germline V gene are SEHNR and FQNEAQ (reference sequence). The CDR3 runs 17 residues. V was pared by 0 bases and J by 4 bases, with 7 bases of the junction left unmatched. CDR3 amino acids: CASSLAPGQGLYNEQFF. Here the CDR3 DNA reads TGTGCCAGCAGCTTAGCGCCTGGACAGGGGCTTTACAATGAGCAGTTCTTC.

The table lists this clonotype with a few counts. The chain is built from TRBV5-1 and TRBJ1-1, with D tentatively TRBD1 (6 bases). Germline CDR1 and CDR2: SGHRS and YFSETQ. The CDR3 runs to 11 residues. Trimming pared 6 bases from V and 3 bases from J, leaving 6 bases between. The DNA for the CDR3 is TGCGCCAGCACAGGGGACACTGAAGCTTTCTTT. It specifies CASTGDTEAFF.

V and J are TRBV4-1 and TRBJ2-6; 9 bases line up with TRBD1. CDR3 length: 18 residues. Germline values: CDR1 MGHRA, CDR2 YSYEKL. The junction had 7 bases not matched to a gene; V was cut back by 4 bases and J by 0 bases. The CDR3 sequence: CASSLGQGIHSGANVLTF. The CDR3 nucleotides read TGCGCCAGCAGCCTCGGACAGGGGATTCACTCTGGGGCCAACGTCCTGACTTTC.

The sample holds many counts of this clonotype. The gene calls are TRBV29-1 and TRBJ2-3; 11 bases align to TRBD2. Germline loops: CDR1 SQVTM, CDR2 ANQGSEA. The CDR3 length is 17 residues. Trimming took 7 bases from V and 0 from J; bases not matched to a gene: 12. This chain's CDR3 is CSAPLAGVPYSTDTQYF. Here the CDR3 DNA reads TGCAGCGCCCCACTAGCGGGGGTACCCTATAGCACAGATACGCAGTATTTT.

There are many counts of this clonotype. The V gene is TRBV4-3, the J gene TRBJ2-2, with D uncertain. Trimming removed 3 bases from V and 1 base from J, with 6 bases in between. The CDR3 has 14 residues. CDR1 is LGHNA, CDR2 YSLEER, per germline. Here the CDR3 reads CASSHGQNTGELFF. As DNA, the CDR3 is TGCGCCAGCAGCCACGGGCAGAACACCGGGGAGCTGTTTTTT.